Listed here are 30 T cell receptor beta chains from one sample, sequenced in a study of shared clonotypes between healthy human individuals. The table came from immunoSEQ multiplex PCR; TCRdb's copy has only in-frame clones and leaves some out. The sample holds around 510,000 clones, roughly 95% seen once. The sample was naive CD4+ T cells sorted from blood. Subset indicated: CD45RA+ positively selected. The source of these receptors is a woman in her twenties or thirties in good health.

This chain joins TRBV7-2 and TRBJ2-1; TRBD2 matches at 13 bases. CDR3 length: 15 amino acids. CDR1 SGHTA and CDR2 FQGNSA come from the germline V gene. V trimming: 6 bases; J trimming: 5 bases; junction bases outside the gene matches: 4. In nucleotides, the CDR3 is TGTGCCAGCAGTCCGGGACTAGCGGGAAACAATGAGCAGTTCTTC. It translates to CASSPGLAGNNEQFF.

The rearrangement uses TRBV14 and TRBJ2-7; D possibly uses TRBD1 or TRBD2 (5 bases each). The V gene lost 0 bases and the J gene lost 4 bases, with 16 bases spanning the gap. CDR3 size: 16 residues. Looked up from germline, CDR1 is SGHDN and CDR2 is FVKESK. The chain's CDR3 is CASSQERGRVSYEQYF. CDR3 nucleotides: TGTGCCAGCAGCCAAGAGAGGGGAAGGGTCTCTTACGAGCAGTACTTC.

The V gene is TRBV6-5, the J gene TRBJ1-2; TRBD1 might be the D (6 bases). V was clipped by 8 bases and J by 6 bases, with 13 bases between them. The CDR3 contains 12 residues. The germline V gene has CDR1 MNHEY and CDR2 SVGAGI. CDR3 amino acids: CASLARGDGYTF. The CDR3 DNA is TGTGCCAGCCTCGCCAGGGGAGATGGCTACACCTTC.

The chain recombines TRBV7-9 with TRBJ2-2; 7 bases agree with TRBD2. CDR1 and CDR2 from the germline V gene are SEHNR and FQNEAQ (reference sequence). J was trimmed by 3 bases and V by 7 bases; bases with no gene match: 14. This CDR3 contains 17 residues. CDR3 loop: CASNRDWASGHTGELFF. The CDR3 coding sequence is TGTGCCAGCAACCGCGACTGGGCTAGCGGACACACCGGGGAGCTGTTTTTT. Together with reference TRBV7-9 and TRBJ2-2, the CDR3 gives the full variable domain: DTGVSQNPRHKITKRGQNVTFRCDPISEHNRLYWYRQTLGQGPEFLTYFQNEAQLEKSRLLSDRFSAERPKGSFSTLEIQRTEQGDSAMYLCASNRDWASGHTGELFFGEGSRLTVL.

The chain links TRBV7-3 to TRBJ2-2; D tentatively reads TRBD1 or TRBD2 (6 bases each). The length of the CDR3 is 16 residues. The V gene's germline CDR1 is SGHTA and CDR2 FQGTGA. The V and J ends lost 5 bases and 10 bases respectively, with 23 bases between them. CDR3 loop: CASSPSGASRFVELFF. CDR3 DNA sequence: TGTGCCAGCAGCCCTTCGGGGGCCTCGCGATTCGTGGAGCTGTTTTTT.

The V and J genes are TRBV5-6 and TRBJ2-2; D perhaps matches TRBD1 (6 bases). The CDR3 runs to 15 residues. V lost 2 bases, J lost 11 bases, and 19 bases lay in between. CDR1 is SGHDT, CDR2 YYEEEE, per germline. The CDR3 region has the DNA TGTGCCAGCAGCTTATACGTTAGGGGGAAGCGCGAGCTGTTTTTT. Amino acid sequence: CASSLYVRGKRELFF.

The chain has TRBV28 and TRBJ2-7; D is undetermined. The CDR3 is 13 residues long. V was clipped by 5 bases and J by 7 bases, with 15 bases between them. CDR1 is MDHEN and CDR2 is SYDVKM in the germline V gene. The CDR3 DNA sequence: TGTGCCAGCAGTACCCCCGGCCAGAGGGAGCAGTACTTC. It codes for CASSTPGQREQYF.

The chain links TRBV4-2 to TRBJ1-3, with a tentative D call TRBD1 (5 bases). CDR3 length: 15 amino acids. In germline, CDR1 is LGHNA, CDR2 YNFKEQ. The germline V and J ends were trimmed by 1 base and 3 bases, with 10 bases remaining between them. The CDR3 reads CASSQAGPVGNTIYF. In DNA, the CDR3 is TGTGCCAGCAGCCAAGCGGGGCCTGTTGGAAACACCATATATTTT.

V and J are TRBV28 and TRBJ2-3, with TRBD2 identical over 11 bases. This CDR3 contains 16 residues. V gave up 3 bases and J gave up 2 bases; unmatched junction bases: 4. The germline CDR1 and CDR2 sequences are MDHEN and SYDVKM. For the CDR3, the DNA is TGTGCCAGCAGTTTGGTACTAGCGGGAGTCACAGATACGCAGTATTTT. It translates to CASSLVLAGVTDTQYF. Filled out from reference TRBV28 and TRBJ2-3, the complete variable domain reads DVKVTQSSRYLVKRTGEKVFLECVQDMDHENMFWYRQDPGLGLRLIYFSYDVKMKEKGDIPEGYSVSREKKERFSLILESASTNQTSMYLCASSLVLAGVTDTQYFGPGTRLTVL.

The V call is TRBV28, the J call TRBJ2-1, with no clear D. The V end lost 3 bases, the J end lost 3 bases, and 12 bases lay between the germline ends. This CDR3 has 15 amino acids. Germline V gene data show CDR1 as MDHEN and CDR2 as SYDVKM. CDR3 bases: TGTGCCAGCAGTTTTCTTGAGGAAAACTACAATGAGCAGTTCTTC. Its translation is CASSFLEENYNEQFF.

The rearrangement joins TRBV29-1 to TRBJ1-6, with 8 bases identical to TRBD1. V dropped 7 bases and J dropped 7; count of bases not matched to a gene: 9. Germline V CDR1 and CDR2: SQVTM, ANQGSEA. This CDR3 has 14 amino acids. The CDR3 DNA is TGCAGCGCGTCTATGGGACAGGAGAATTCACCCCTCCACTTT. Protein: CSASMGQENSPLHF.

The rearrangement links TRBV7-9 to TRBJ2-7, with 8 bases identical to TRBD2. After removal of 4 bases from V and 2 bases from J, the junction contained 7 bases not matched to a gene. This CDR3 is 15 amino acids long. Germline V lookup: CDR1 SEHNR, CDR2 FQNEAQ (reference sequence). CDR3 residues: CASSYGRGDTYEQYF. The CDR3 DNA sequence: TGTGCCAGCAGCTATGGGCGGGGGGATACCTACGAGCAGTACTTC.

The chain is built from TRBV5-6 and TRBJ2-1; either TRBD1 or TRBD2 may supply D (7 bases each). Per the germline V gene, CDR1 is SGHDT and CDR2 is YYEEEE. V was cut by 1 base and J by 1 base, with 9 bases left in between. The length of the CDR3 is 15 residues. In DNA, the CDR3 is TGTGCCAGCAGCTTGCAGGGGGGGTCCTACAATGAGCAGTTCTTC. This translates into CASSLQGGSYNEQFF.

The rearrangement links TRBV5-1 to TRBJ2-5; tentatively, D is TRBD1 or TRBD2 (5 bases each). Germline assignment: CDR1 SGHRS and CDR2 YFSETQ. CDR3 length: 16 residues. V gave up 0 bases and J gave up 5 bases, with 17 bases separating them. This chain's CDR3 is CASSLGPGLDAETQYF. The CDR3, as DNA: TGCGCCAGCAGCTTGGGCCCGGGGCTAGACGCGGAGACCCAGTACTTC.

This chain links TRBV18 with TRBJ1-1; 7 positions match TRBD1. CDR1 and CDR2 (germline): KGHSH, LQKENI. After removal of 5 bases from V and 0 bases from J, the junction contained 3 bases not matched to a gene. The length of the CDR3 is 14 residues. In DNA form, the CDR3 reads TGTGCCAGCTCATCTGACAGGGTGAACACTGAAGCTTTCTTT. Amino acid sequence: CASSSDRVNTEAFF.

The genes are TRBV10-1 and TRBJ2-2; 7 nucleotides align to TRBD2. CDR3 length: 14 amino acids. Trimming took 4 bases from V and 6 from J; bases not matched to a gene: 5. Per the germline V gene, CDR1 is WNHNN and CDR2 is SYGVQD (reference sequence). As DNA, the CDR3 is TGCGCCAGCAGTGTGGCGGGAGCGGCCGGGGAGCTGTTTTTT. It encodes CASSVAGAAGELFF.

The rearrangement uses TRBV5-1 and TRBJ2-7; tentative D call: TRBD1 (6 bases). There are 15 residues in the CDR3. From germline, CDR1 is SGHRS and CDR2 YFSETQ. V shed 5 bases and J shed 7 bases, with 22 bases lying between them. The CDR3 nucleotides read TGCGCCAGCAGACGTGGAGATACGACAGGTGGAGAGCAGTACTTC. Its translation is CASRRGDTTGGEQYF.

CDR3 nucleotide sequence: TGTGCTAGTGGGTCGGCGAAGGGAGGGCTAGCCACAGATACGCAGTATTTT. Protein: CASGSAKGGLATDTQYF. The rearrangement uses TRBV12-5 and TRBJ2-3, with TRBD2 matching 7 bases. The CDR3 runs to 17 residues. The junction had 14 bases not matched to a gene; V was cut back by 6 bases and J by 2 bases. CDR1 is LGHNT, CDR2 FRNRAP, per germline.

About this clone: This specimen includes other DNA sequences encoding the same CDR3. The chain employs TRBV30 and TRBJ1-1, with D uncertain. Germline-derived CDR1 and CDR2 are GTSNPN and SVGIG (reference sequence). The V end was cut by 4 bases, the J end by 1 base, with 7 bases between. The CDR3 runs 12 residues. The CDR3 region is CAWTGANTEAFF. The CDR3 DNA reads TGTGCCTGGACAGGAGCGAACACTGAAGCTTTCTTT. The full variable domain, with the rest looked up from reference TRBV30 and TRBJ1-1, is SQTIHQWPATLVQPVGSPLSLECTVEGTSNPNLYWYRQAAGRGLQLLFYSVGIGQISSEVPQNLSASRPQDRQFILSSKKLLLSDSGFYLCAWTGANTEAFFGQGTRLTVV.

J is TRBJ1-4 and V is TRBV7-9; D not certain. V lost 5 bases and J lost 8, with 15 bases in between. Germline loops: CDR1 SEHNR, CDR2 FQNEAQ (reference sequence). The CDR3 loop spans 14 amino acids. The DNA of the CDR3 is TGTGCCAGCAGCCTCTTGGCCCCTTGGGAAAAACTGTTTTTT. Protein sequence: CASSLLAPWEKLFF.

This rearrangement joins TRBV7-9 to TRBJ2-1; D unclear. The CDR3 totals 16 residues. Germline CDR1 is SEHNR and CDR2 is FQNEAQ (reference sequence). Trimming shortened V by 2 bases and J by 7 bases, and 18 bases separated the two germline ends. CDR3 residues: CASSLTQLVDRNEQFF. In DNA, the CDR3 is TGTGCCAGCAGCTTAACTCAGTTAGTTGACCGGAATGAGCAGTTCTTC.

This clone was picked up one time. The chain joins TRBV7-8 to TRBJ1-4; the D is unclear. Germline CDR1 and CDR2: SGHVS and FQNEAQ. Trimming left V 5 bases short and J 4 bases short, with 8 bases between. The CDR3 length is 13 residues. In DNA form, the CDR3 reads TGTGCCAGCAGCCGAGACCGTAATGAAAAACTGTTTTTT. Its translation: CASSRDRNEKLFF. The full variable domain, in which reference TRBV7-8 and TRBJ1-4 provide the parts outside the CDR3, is GAGVSQSPRYKVAKRGQDVALRCDPISGHVSLFWYQQALGQGPEFLTYFQNEAQLDKSGLPSDRFFAERPEGSVSTLKIQRTQQEDSAVYLCASSRDRNEKLFFGSGTQLSVL.

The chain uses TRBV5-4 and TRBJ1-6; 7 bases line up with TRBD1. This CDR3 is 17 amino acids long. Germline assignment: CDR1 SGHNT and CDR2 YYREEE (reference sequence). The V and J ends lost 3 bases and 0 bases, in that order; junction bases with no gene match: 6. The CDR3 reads CASSYKTGSSYNSPLHF. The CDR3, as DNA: TGTGCCAGCAGCTACAAGACAGGGAGCTCCTATAATTCACCCCTCCACTTT.

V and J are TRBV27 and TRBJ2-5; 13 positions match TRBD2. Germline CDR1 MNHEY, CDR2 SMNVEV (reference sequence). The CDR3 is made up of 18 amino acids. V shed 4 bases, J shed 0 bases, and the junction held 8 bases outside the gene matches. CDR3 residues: CASSSRLAGGRNQETQYF. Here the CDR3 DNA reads TGTGCCAGCAGTTCCCGACTAGCGGGAGGACGAAACCAAGAGACCCAGTACTTC.

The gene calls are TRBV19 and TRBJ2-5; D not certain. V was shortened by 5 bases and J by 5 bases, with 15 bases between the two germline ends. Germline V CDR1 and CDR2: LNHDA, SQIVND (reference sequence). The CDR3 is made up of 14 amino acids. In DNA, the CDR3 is TGTGCCAGTAGTTTTTCGTCTCTGGGGGAGACCCAGTACTTC. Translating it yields CASSFSSLGETQYF.

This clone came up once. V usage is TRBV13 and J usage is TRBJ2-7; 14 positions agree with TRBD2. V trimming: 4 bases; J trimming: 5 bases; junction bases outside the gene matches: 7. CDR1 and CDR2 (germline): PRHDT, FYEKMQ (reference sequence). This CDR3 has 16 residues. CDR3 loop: CASSSRLAGGPHEQYF. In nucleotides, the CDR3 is TGTGCCAGCAGCTCCAGACTAGCGGGAGGGCCACACGAGCAGTACTTC. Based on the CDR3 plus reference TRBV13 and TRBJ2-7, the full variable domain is AAGVIQSPRHLIKEKRETATLKCYPIPRHDTVYWYQQGPGQDPQFLISFYEKMQSDKGSIPDRFSAQQFSDYHSELNMSSLELGDSALYFCASSSRLAGGPHEQYFGPGTRLTVT.

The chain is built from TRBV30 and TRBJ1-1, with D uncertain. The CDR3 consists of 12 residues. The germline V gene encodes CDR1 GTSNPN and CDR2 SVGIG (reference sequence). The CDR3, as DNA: TGTGGCCTCAGACTAATGAACACTGAAGCTTTCTTT. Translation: CGLRLMNTEAFF.

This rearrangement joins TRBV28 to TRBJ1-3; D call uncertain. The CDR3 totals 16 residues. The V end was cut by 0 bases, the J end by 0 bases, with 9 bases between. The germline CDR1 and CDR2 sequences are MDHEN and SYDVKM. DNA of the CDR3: TGTGCCAGCAGTTTATGGGCGGGGAACTCTGGAAACACCATATATTTT. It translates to CASSLWAGNSGNTIYF.

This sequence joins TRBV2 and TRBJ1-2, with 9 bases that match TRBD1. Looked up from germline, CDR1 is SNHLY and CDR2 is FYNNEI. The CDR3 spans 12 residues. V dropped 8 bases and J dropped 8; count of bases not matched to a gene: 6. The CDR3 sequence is CASEGQGDGYTF. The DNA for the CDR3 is TGTGCCAGCGAGGGACAGGGCGACGGCTACACCTTC.

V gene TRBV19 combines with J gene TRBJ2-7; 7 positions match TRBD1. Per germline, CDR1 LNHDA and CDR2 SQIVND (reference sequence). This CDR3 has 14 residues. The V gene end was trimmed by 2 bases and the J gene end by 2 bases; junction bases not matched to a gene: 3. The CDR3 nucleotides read TGTGCCAGTAGTATAACAGGGGTCCCCTACGAGCAGTACTTC. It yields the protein CASSITGVPYEQYF.